This T cell receptor (beta chain) was captured in a study of cytomegalovirus exposure and HLA in healthy donors. V was trimmed by 2 bases and J by 2 bases, leaving 15 bases between them. This CDR3 contains 16 residues. Germline-derived CDR1 and CDR2 are KGHSH and LQKENI. Use of 60 Vbeta and 13 Jbeta primers characterized the PCR. This table comes from immunoSEQ multiplex PCR, and its TCRdb copy is limited to in-frame clones, with some not included. The data contain 150,000 or so clones, roughly 74% of them singletons. This TCR was recovered from a man aged 18-30 years in good health and CMV-seronegative. The chain joins TRBV18 to TRBJ1-1, with D tentatively TRBD1 (5 bases). Sequenced material: PBMCs. CDR3 sequence reads: CASSPSGGGLNTEAFF. The CDR3 DNA sequence: TGTGCCAGCTCACCATCGGGGGGAGGACTTAACACTGAAGCTTTCTTT.